This T cell receptor (beta chain) came from a study of early T cells in non-severe SARS-CoV-2 infection. As for the study in general: Sequenced material consisted of bulk RNA (from unsorted whole blood), and chains were unpaired.

Unique molecular identifier tags were affixed to discrete cDNA molecules. One entry per CDR3 protein, called by TCRdb with MiXCR from the 5' RACE reads. The sample contains about 34,000 distinct CDR3 sequences, approximately 6% of which appear only once. General study findings and limits: VDJdb matching favored anti-spike CD8 responses, missing private and CD4 specificities.

Germline assignment: CDR1 SQVTM and CDR2 ANQGSEA. The CDR3 covers 13 residues. V lost 4 bases, J lost 1 base, and 10 bases lay in between. As for this clonotype: Its antigen is unidentified.

Material: whole blood. The receptor comes from an adult who was a healthcare worker with PCR-confirmed SARS-CoV-2 infection or an uninfected control (not recorded which). The chain recombines TRBV29-1 with TRBJ1-1; D uncertain. The CDR3 reads CSVGETENTEAFF. Written as DNA, the CDR3 is TGCAGCGTTGGAGAGACCGAGAACACTGAAGCTTTCTTT.